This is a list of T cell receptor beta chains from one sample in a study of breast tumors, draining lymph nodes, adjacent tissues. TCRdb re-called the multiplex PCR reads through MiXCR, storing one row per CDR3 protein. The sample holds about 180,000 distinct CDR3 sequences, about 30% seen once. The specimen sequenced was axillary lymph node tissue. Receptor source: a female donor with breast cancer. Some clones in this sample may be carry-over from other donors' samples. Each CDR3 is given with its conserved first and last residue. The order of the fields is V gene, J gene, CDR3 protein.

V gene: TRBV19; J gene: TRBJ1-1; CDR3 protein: CASSGRTEAFF
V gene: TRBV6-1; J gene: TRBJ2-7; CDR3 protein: CASSLLPGTNYEQYF
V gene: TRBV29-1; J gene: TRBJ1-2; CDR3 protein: CSSQVRSGGYTF
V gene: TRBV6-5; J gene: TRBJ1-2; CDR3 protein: CASRQGSGTGRTLNYGYTF
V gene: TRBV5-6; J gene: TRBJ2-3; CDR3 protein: CASSLTGATDTQYF
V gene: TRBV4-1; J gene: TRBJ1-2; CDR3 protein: CASSPTQGSSYGYTF
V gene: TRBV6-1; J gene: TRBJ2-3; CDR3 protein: CAGNGGSRLTDTQYF
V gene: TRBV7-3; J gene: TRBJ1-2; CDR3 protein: CASSTRDRWEGRTF
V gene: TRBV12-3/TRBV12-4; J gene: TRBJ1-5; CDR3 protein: CASSFNHPRGQPQHF
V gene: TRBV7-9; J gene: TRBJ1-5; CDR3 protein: CASSVGPQPQHF
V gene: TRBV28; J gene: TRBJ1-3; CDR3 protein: CASSLPGTGGSRGNTIYF
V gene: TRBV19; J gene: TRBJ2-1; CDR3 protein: CASSISIYNEQFF
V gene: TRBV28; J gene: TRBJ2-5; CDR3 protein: CASSFHPAGVQETQYF
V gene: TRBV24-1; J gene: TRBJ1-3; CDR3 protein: CATSESGDGNTIYF